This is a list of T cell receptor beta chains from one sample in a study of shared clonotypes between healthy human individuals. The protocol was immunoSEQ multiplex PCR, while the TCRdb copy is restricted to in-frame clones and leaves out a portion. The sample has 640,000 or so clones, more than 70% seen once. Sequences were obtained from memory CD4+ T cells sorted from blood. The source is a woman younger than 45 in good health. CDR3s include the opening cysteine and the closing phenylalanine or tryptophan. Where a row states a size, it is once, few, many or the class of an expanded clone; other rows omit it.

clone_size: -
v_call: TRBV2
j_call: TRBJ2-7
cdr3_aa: CASGGGTRIYEQYF

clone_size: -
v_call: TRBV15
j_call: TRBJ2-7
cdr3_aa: CATRVSASSEQYF

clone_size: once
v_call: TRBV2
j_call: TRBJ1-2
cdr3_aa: CASSADRTPYGYTF

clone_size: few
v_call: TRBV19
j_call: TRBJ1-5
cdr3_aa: CASSRTGGRVNQPQHF

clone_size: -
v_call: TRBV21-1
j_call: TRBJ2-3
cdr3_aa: CASSTPGEGTDTQYF

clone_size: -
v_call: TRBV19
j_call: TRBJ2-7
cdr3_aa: CASSLQRGAREQYF

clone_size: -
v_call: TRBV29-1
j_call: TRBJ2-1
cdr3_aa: CSVGGRNYNEQFF

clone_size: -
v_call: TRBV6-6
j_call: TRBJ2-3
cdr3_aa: CASSFATVRDTQYF

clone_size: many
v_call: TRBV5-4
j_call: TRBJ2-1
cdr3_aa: CASSTMTGNYNEQFF

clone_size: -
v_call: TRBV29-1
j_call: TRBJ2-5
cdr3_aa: CSVADLGGSETQYF

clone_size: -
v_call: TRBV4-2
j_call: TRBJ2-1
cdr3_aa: CASSQVPGRSGTSRGNEQFF

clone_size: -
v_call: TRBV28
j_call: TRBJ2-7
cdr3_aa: CASRLGQASYEQYF

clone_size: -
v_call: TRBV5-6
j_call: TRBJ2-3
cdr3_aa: CASIHPGQTCTDTQYF

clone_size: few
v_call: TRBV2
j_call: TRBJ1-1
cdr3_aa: CASSPMNTEAFF

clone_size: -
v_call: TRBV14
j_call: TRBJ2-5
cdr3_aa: CASSQGLAGASRETQYF

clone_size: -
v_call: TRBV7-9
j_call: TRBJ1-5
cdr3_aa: CASSLSGTLNQPQHF

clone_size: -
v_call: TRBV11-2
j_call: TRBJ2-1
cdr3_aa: CASSRGSGPSYNEQFF

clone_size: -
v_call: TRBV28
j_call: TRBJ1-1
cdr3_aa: CASNHDRYTEAFF

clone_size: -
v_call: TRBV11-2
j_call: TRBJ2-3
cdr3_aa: CASSLAPTSGRDTQYF

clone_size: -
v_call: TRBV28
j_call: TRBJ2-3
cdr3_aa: CASSSIAGGFTDTQYF

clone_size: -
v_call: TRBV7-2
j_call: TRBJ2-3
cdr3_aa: CASSSRTSTDTQYF

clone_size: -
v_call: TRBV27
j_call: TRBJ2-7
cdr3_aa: CASRSTESPIYEQYF

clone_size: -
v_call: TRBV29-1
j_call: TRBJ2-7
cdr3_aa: CSVKQGVSEQYF

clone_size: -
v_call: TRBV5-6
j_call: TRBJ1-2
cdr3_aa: CASSSLTVDRAIANYGYTF

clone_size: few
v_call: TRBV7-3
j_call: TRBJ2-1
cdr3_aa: CASSLTSGTYNEQFF

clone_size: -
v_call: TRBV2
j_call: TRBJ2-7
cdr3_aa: CASSAIGTSFHEQYF

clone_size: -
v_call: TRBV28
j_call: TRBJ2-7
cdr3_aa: CASSSGGYSYEQYF

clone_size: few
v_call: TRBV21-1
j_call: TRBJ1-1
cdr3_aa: CASYDRGQRQLKAFF

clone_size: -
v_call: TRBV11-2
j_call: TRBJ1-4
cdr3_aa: CASSFNTNEKLFF

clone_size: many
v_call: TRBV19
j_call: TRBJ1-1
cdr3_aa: CASSRGTGGYTEAFF

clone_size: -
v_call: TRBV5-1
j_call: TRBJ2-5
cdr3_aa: CASSPNAGFGGGETQYF

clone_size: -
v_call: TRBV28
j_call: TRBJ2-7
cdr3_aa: CASSSRNNYEQYF

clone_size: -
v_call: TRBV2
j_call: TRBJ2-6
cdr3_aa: CASSLRSGANVLTF

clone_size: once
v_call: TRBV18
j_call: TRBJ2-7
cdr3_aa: CASSSGGTGSYEQYF

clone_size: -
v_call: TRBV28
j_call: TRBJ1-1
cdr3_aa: CASSLPPSGGRTEAFF

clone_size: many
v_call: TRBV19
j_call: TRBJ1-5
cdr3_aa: CASSIGEYQPQHF

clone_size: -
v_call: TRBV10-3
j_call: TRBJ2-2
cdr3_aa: CAISELGDTGELFF

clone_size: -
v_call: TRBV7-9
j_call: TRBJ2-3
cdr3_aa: CATPRSGGGTDTQYF

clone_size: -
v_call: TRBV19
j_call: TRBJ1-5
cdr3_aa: CASSDYSNQPQHF

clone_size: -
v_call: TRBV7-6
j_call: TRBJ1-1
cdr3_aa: CASSSYRDAEAFF